The rows below give T cell receptor beta chains drawn from one sample of a study of control samples from healthy donors and cancer patients. Libraries were prepared by immunoSEQ multiplex PCR; TCRdb keeps only in-frame clonotypes and omits some of them. The table has some 130,000 clones, approximately 90% seen once; the top ten hold less than 2.5%. Material: blood. The receptors here all came from a woman between 45 and 60 years old in good health. Each CDR3 is given with its conserved first and last residue. A D gene is named only where the DNA matches it firmly. The size field is filled for only some rows; it gives once, few, many or a size class.

V,size,D,J,CDR3,DNA
TRBV5-1,NA,NA,TRBJ2-1,CASSFHNEQFF,TGCGCCAGCAGCTTTCACAATGAGCAGTTCTTC
TRBV11-3,NA,NA,TRBJ2-2,CASTKTGNTGELFF,TGTGCCAGCACGAAAACCGGGAACACCGGGGAGCTGTTTTTT
TRBV25-1,NA,NA,TRBJ2-3,CASSPTGQNTDTQYF,TGTGCCAGCAGCCCCACTGGACAGAACACAGATACGCAGTATTTT
TRBV5-4,NA,TRBD1,TRBJ1-2,CASSWDRPQVGYTF,TGTGCCAGCAGCTGGGACAGGCCCCAGGTCGGCTACACCTTC
TRBV2,NA,TRBD2,TRBJ2-3,CASSEARSSGRADTQYF,TGTGCCAGCAGTGAAGCACGTTCTAGCGGGAGGGCCGATACGCAGTATTTT
TRBV11-2,once,NA,TRBJ2-1,CASSRGISNEQFF,TGTGCCAGCAGCCGAGGGATCTCCAATGAGCAGTTCTTC
TRBV19,NA,TRBD1,TRBJ2-7,CASSTGQGSPSYEQYF,TGTGCCAGTAGTACGGGACAGGGTAGTCCTTCCTACGAGCAGTACTTC
TRBV19,NA,NA,TRBJ1-4,CASSLQKNEKLFF,TGTGCCAGTAGTCTACAGAAGAATGAAAAACTGTTTTTT
TRBV5-4,NA,TRBD2,TRBJ2-1,CASSSRLAGAYNEQFF,TGTGCCAGCAGCTCGAGACTAGCGGGAGCCTACAATGAGCAGTTCTTC
TRBV6-5,NA,TRBD1,TRBJ1-1,CASSYSRTGSSAFF,TGTGCCAGCAGTTATTCCAGGACAGGGAGTAGTGCTTTCTTT
TRBV30,NA,NA,TRBJ1-1,CAWSVEDTEAFF,TGTGCCTGGAGTGTAGAGGACACTGAAGCTTTCTTT
TRBV29-1,NA,NA,TRBJ2-2,CSVGGSGITGELFF,TGCAGCGTTGGGGGGTCAGGGATCACCGGGGAGCTGTTTTTT
TRBV6-6,once,NA,TRBJ1-1,CASSTTGSSTEAFF,TGTGCCAGCAGTACAACAGGGAGTTCGACTGAAGCTTTCTTT
TRBV3-1/TRBV3-2,NA,NA,TRBJ1-1,CASSQDVPTEAFF,TGTGCCAGCAGCCAAGATGTCCCAACTGAAGCTTTCTTT
TRBV11-2,NA,NA,TRBJ2-6,CASSLVGSGANVLTF,TGTGCCAGCAGCTTAGTTGGGAGTGGGGCCAACGTCCTGACTTTC
TRBV2,NA,NA,TRBJ2-5,CASAIPGRETQYF,TGTGCCAGCGCGATCCCGGGAAGGGAGACCCAGTACTTC
TRBV5-1,NA,TRBD1,TRBJ1-2,CASSSQGGTDYGYTF,TGCGCCAGCAGCTCACAAGGGGGCACTGACTATGGCTACACCTTC